This T cell receptor (beta chain) is drawn from a study of cytomegalovirus exposure and HLA in healthy donors. The PCR used 60 Vbeta and 13 Jbeta primers. Data came from immunoSEQ multiplex PCR; TCRdb stores just in-frame clones and leaves some out. This sample has roughly 130,000 clones, with 80% to 85% found just once. This CDR3 spans 14 amino acids. Between the trimmed V and J ends, which lost 4 bases and 4 bases, there was a span of 10 bases. The germline gives CDR1 SNHLY, CDR2 FYNNEI. The chain carries TRBV2 and TRBJ1-4; D not resolved. The sequencing input was PBMCs. The TCR comes from a young man in good health and CMV-seronegative. CDR3 bases: TGTGCCAGCAGTGTCAGAGGAAATAATGAAAAACTGTTTTTT. Translated, it gives CASSVRGNNEKLFF.